Included here is one T cell receptor (beta chain) sequence, with context. The sample belongs to a study of blood T cell repertoires in COVID-19. Background on the study: Donors in the United States, Italy and Spain gave samples during acute or convalescent COVID-19. Sample material is recorded as cDNA or gDNA derived from T cells, B-cell-depleted T cells, or PBMCs.

Study processing details: Amplification with reference gene primers provided the estimates of nucleated cell counts. The method was immunoSEQ multiplex PCR; TCRdb's version includes in-frame clones alone and lacks a portion of them. That table supplies the V and J calls and clone size; D and trimming were determined from the DNA. Of over 130,000 clones in the sample, approximately 90% were seen once. Germline loops: CDR1 SGDLS, CDR2 YYNGEE. The CDR3 totals 14 residues. V was pared by 0 bases and J by 2 bases, with 9 bases between. V and J are TRBV9 and TRBJ2-7; TRBD2 might be the D (5 bases). This TCR derives from a human donor with COVID-19, enrolled during active disease. The donor label of this sample is uncertain. Sequenced sample: peripheral blood. The chain's CDR3 is CASSVGEGPYEQYF. The CDR3 DNA sequence: TGTGCCAGCAGCGTAGGCGAGGGTCCCTACGAGCAGTACTTC.